The following is a T cell receptor beta chain sequence with its context. The sample belongs to a study of blood T cell repertoires in COVID-19. The junction had 4 bases not matched to a gene; V was cut back by 1 base and J by 2 bases. The CDR3 covers 15 residues. The germline gives CDR1 LGHDT, CDR2 YNNKEL (reference sequence). Profiling relied on immunoSEQ multiplex PCR, and the TCRdb table lists in-frame clones only, not all of them. The sample carries 100,000 or so clones, 69% recorded once. Source material: peripheral blood. This clonotype was sampled from a man aged 80 or over with acute or convalescent COVID-19. V gene TRBV3-1 (or the pseudogene TRBV3-2) combines with J gene TRBJ2-7, with 8 bases lining up with TRBD2. The CDR3, as DNA: TGTGCCAGCAGCCAAGGACTAGCGACAACCTACGAGCAGTACTTC. Translated: CASSQGLATTYEQYF.